The rows below give T cell receptor beta chains drawn from one sample of a study of blood T cell repertoires in COVID-19. TCRdb's table, derived via immunoSEQ multiplex PCR, lists solely in-frame clones and lacks some. The data contain about 260,000 clones, approximately 90% of them seen just once; the ten biggest clones take up roughly 4.3%. The sample was PBMCs or T cells enriched from blood (not recorded which). These receptor sequences come from a woman in her 30s with acute COVID-19. Each CDR3 is given with its conserved first and last residue. A D gene is named only where the DNA matches it firmly. Part of the rows lack a size; the others show once, few, many or a class for expanded clones.

d_call j_call v_call clone_size cdr3_aa cdr3_nt
. TRBJ2-1 TRBV20-1 . CSARLAGEFF TGCAGTGCTAGGCTAGCCGGGGAGTTCTTC
TRBD1 TRBJ1-5 TRBV28 . CASSLPNRGDQPQHF TGTGCCAGCAGTTTACCCAACAGGGGGGATCAGCCCCAGCATTTT
. TRBJ2-3 TRBV6-4 . CASSEGEQDTQYF TGTGCCAGCAGCGAGGGGGAACAAGATACGCAGTATTTT
TRBD2 TRBJ2-5 TRBV2 . CASSLGSSGQETQYF TGTGCCAGCAGTTTGGGGTCTAGCGGCCAAGAGACCCAGTACTTC
. TRBJ1-2 TRBV15 . CATSGQSANYGYTF TGTGCCACCAGCGGACAATCGGCTAACTATGGCTACACCTTC
. TRBJ1-6 TRBV6-5 once CASLLGSAYNSPLHF TGTGCCAGCCTTCTCGGCAGCGCATATAATTCACCCCTCCACTTT
TRBD2 TRBJ2-2 TRBV11-2 . CASSLDGSGYSTGELFF TGTGCCAGCAGCTTAGATGGTAGCGGGTATAGCACCGGGGAGCTGTTTTTT
TRBD1 TRBJ2-1 TRBV5-4 . CASSPGQEYNEQFF TGTGCCAGCAGCCCGGGACAGGAGTACAATGAGCAGTTCTTC
TRBD1 TRBJ2-5 TRBV25-1 . CASSELFGRTGWETQYF TGTGCCAGCAGTGAATTATTTGGTCGGACAGGGTGGGAGACCCAGTACTTC
. TRBJ2-1 TRBV5-4 . CASSSDSQDYNEQFF TGTGCCAGCAGCTCAGACTCCCAAGACTACAATGAGCAGTTCTTC
. TRBJ2-4 TRBV7-9 . CASSTGQRRSF TGTGCCAGCAGCACCGGACAGCGACGGTCCTTC
. TRBJ1-3 TRBV2 . CASRQGIGNTIYF TGTGCCAGCAGGCAGGGGATCGGAAACACCATATATTTT
. TRBJ1-5 TRBV5-8 . CASSSGTDSNQPQHF TGTGCCAGCAGCAGTGGGACTGATAGCAATCAGCCCCAGCATTTT
TRBD1 TRBJ2-7 TRBV6-1 . CASSEGTGFISSYEQYF TGTGCCAGCAGTGAGGGGACAGGGTTTATCAGCTCCTACGAGCAGTACTTC
TRBD1 TRBJ2-2 TRBV10-3 . CAISVMGQGEFGELFF TGTGCCATCAGTGTAATGGGACAGGGGGAATTCGGGGAGCTGTTTTTT
. TRBJ2-7 TRBV19 . CASRPGKSNEQYF TGTGCCAGTCGCCCCGGGAAGAGTAACGAGCAGTACTTC
. TRBJ2-7 TRBV5-1 . CASSPSRGEQYF TGCGCCAGCAGCCCATCTAGGGGCGAGCAGTACTTC
. TRBJ2-3 TRBV27 . CASSLYGRGTDTQYF TGTGCCAGCAGTTTATACGGGAGAGGGACAGATACGCAGTATTTT
TRBD1 TRBJ1-6 TRBV27 . CASTPGQGNSPLHF TGTGCCAGCACACCGGGACAGGGTAATTCACCCCTCCACTTT
. TRBJ1-1 TRBV30 . CAYRLNTEAFF TGTGCCTACAGGCTGAACACTGAAGCTTTCTTT